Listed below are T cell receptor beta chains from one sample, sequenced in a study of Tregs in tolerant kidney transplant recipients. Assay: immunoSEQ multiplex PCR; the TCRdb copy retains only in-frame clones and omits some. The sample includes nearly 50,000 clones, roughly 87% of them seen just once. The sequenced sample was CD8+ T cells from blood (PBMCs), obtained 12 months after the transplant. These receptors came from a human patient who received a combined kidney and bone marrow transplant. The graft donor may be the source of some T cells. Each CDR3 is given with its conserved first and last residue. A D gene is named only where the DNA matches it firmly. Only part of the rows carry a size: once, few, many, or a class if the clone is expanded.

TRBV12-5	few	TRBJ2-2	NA	CASGLMAVELFF	TGTGCTAGTGGTTTGATGGCCGTGGAGCTGTTTTTT
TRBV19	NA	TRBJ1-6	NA	CASSLTYNSPLHF	TGTGCCAGTAGTTTAACCTATAATTCACCCCTCCACTTT
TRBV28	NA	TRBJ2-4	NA	CASSFGDGYIQYF	TGTGCCAGCAGTTTCGGGGATGGGTACATTCAGTACTTC
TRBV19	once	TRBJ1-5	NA	CASSIRTDSNQPQHF	TGTGCCAGTAGTATACGGACAGATAGCAATCAGCCCCAGCATTTT
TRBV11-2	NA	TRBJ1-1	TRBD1	CASSQTGEGWTEAFF	TGTGCCAGCAGCCAGACAGGGGAGGGGTGGACTGAAGCTTTCTTT
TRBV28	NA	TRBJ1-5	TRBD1	CASSLGQGREHF	TGTGCCAGCAGTTTGGGACAGGGACGTGAGCATTTT
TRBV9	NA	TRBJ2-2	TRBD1	CASSDNPGTDFTGELFF	TGTGCCAGCAGCGATAATCCCGGGACAGACTTCACCGGGGAGCTGTTTTTT
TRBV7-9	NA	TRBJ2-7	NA	CASSWPDTNYEQYF	TGTGCCAGCAGCTGGCCGGACACAAACTACGAGCAGTACTTC
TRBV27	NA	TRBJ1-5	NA	CASSLLVGHGPQHF	TGTGCCAGCAGTTTACTCGTGGGCCATGGGCCCCAGCATTTT
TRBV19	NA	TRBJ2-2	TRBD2	CASSIALAGDTGELFF	TGTGCCAGTAGTATAGCACTAGCGGGGGACACCGGGGAGCTGTTTTTT
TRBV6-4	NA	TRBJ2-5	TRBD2	CASSLAGGFGQETQYF	TGTGCCAGCAGCTTAGCGGGGGGGTTTGGGCAAGAGACCCAGTACTTC
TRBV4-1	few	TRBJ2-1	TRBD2	CASGGVNNEQFF	TGCGCCAGCGGGGGGGTTAACAATGAGCAGTTCTTC
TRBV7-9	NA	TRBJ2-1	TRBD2	CASTRFLAGAVYEQFF	TGTGCCAGCACCCGTTTCCTAGCGGGAGCGGTCTATGAGCAGTTCTTC
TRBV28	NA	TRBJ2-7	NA	CASSRRNYEQYF	TGTGCCAGCAGCCGGAGGAACTACGAGCAGTACTTC
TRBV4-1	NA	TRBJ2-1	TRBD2	CASRPGLAGGNEQFF	TGCGCCAGCAGACCAGGACTAGCGGGGGGCAATGAGCAGTTCTTC
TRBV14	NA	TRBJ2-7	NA	CASSQWGAAYEQYF	TGTGCCAGCAGCCAATGGGGAGCCGCCTACGAGCAGTACTTC
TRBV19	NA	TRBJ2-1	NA	CASRWGGRGYNEQFF	TGTGCCAGCCGGTGGGGCGGGCGGGGATACAATGAGCAGTTCTTC
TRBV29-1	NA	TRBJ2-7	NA	CSVELYGVYEQYF	TGCAGCGTTGAACTGTACGGGGTCTACGAGCAGTACTTC
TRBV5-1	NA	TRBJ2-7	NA	CASSLPDSSQYF	TGCGCCAGCAGCTTGCCAGACAGTTCACAGTACTTC
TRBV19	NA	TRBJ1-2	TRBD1	CASSMQGEVYPNGYTF	TGTGCCAGTAGTATGCAGGGGGAGGTCTACCCGAATGGCTACACCTTC
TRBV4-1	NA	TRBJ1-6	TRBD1	CASSPTSTGGPYNSPLHF	TGCGCCAGCAGCCCTACTTCGACAGGGGGCCCTTATAATTCCCCCCTCCACTTT
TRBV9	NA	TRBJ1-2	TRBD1	CASRGQGARYGYTF	TGTGCCAGCAGAGGACAGGGGGCACGCTATGGCTACACCTTC
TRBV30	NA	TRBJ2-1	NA	CAWSAGYGRNEQFF	TGTGCCTGGAGCGCTGGTTATGGGAGGAATGAGCAGTTCTTC
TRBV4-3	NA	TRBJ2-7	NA	CASSPTAGPPYEQYF	TGCGCCAGCAGCCCTACGGCAGGGCCTCCCTACGAGCAGTACTTC
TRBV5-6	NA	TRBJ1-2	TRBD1	CASSLGQGRGYTF	TGTGCCAGCAGCTTGGGACAGGGGCGCGGCTACACCTTC
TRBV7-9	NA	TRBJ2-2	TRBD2	CASSSSLAGANTGELFF	TGTGCCAGCAGCTCTAGTTTGGCGGGAGCGAACACCGGGGAGCTGTTTTTT
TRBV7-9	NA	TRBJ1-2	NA	CASSPSMNQAPYGYTF	TGTGCCAGCAGCCCTTCAATGAACCAGGCCCCATATGGCTACACCTTC
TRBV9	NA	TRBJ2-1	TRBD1	CASSVDGTVGEQFF	TGTGCCAGCAGCGTAGACGGGACAGTAGGGGAGCAGTTCTTC
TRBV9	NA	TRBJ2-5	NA	CASSVEGDGETQYF	TGTGCCAGCAGCGTAGAGGGGGACGGGGAGACCCAGTACTTC
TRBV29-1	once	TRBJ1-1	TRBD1	CSVVAGQGIEAFF	TGCAGCGTAGTAGCCGGACAGGGGATTGAAGCTTTCTTT
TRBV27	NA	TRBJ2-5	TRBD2	CASRGFVAGAGGLYQETQYF	TGTGCCAGCAGGGGATTTGTGGCGGGAGCGGGAGGGCTCTACCAAGAGACCCAGTACTTC
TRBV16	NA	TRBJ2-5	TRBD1	CASSQNREGAETQYF	TGTGCCAGCAGCCAAAATCGAGAGGGGGCGGAGACCCAGTACTTC
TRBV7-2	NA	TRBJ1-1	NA	CASSQAENTEAFF	TGTGCCAGCAGCCAGGCCGAGAACACTGAAGCTTTCTTT
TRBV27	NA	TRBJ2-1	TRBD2	CASSLLAGGYNEQFF	TGTGCCAGCAGTTTACTGGCGGGAGGGTACAATGAGCAGTTCTTC
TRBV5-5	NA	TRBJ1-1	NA	CASSLAGGSNTEAFF	TGTGCCAGCAGCTTGGCGGGAGGGTCCAACACTGAAGCTTTCTTT
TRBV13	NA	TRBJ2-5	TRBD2	CASSPPTSGGQETQYF	TGTGCCAGCAGCCCACCGACTAGCGGGGGGCAAGAGACCCAGTACTTC
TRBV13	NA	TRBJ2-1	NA	CASSSEGDNEQFF	TGTGCCAGCAGCTCTGAGGGAGATAATGAGCAGTTCTTC
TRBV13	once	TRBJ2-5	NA	CASSPAGHNNQETQYF	TGTGCCAGCAGCCCCGCAGGACACAACAACCAAGAGACCCAGTACTTC
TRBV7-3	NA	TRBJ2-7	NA	CASSTTYEQYF	TGTGCCAGCAGCACCACATACGAGCAGTACTTC
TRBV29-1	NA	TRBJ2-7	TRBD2	CSVEELAGGYEQYF	TGCAGCGTAGAGGAACTAGCGGGAGGCTACGAGCAGTACTTC
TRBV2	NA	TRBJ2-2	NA	CARGRENTGELFF	TGTGCCAGAGGCAGGGAGAACACCGGGGAGCTGTTTTTT
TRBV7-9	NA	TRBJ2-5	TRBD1	CASSHITGGMETQYF	TGTGCCAGCAGCCATATTACAGGGGGTATGGAGACCCAGTACTTC
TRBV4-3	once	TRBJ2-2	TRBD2	CASSQDRTSGLGWLFF	TGCGCCAGCAGCCAAGACAGGACTAGCGGCCTCGGGTGGCTGTTTTTT
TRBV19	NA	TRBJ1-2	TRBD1	CASITGDRDNGYTF	TGTGCCAGTATAACAGGGGACAGGGATAATGGCTACACCTTC
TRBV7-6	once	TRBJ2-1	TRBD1	CASSPRTGGSSYNEQFF	TGTGCCAGCAGCCCAAGGACAGGGGGTAGCTCCTACAATGAGCAGTTCTTC